This T cell receptor (beta chain) emerged from a study of blood T cell repertoires in COVID-19. Study processing details: Using reference gene primer amplification, nucleated cell counts were estimated. Clones were sequenced by immunoSEQ multiplex PCR, and TCRdb holds only the in-frame ones, with some missing. That table furnishes V, J and clone size, whereas the DNA furnished D and trimming. The sample lists some 130,000 clones; roughly four fifths were seen once. Ages ranged from about 18 to 89 years, with residence in approximately 25 US areas. Assignments of participants to cohorts depended upon their own reported clinical history. Cohort 3 donors were reported recovered after two negative PCRs, clearance, or symptom resolution. The sequence was obtained from a man aged 30-40 years who had recovered from COVID-19. The sample taken for sequencing was PBMCs or T cells enriched from blood (not recorded which).

Here the CDR3 reads CSVTDSYNSPLHF. CDR3 DNA sequence: TGCAGCGTGACAGACAGTTATAATTCACCCCTCCACTTT. This chain uses TRBV29-1 with TRBJ1-6; a weak D match, TRBD1 (5 bases). The germline V gene has CDR1 SQVTM and CDR2 ANQGSEA. This CDR3 has 13 amino acids. The V gene lost 6 bases and the J gene lost 4 bases, with 10 bases spanning the gap. Looking up the rest from reference TRBV29-1 and TRBJ1-6 gives the full variable domain: SAVISQKPSRDICQRGTSLTIQCQVDSQVTMMFWYRQQPGQSLTLIATANQGSEATYESGFVIDKFPISRPNLTFSTLTVSNMSPEDSSIYLCSVTDSYNSPLHFGNGTRLTVT.